The 21 T cell receptor beta chains given below trace back to one sample, sequenced in a study of identical twins. TCRdb itself ran the 5' RACE reads through MiXCR, one entry per CDR3 protein. Of about 220,000 distinct CDR3 sequences in the sample, around 8% are singletons; the top ten hold around 2.1%. This sample also belongs to another study, concerning yellow fever vaccine responses in identical twins.

What was sequenced was memory (CD45RO+) T cells sorted from blood. These receptors were obtained from a woman younger than 30 in good health.

This clonotype was observed at least ten times. In DNA, the CDR3 is TGCAGTGCTCCTCAGTTGGACCCCTCCTACAATGAGCAGTTCTTC. Protein: CSAPQLDPSYNEQFF. The chain employs TRBV20-1 and TRBJ2-1; no definite D call. V was shortened by 5 bases and J by 0 bases, with 14 bases between the two germline ends. The CDR3 length is 15 residues. CDR1 is DFQATT and CDR2 is SNEGSKA in the germline V gene (reference sequence).

This clonotype was seen at least ten times. The rearrangement links TRBV29-1 to TRBJ2-7; 9 bases agree with TRBD1. V gave up 4 bases and J gave up 0 bases; unmatched junction bases: 10. Germline CDR1 and CDR2: SQVTM and ANQGSEA. CDR3 length: 16 residues. The CDR3, as DNA: TGCAGCGTTGCCCACCGGAGGACAGGGGCCTCCTACGAGCAGTACTTC. Encoded protein: CSVAHRRTGASYEQYF.

The chain uses TRBV3-1 and TRBJ2-5, with a tentative D call TRBD1 (6 bases). This CDR3 is 15 amino acids long. V gave up 4 bases and J gave up 9 bases, with 21 bases separating them. CDR1 and CDR2 from the germline V gene are LGHDT and YNNKEL (reference sequence). The CDR3 region is CASSPPVGQGKAQYF. The CDR3, as DNA: TGTGCCAGCAGCCCCCCGGTGGGACAAGGGAAGGCCCAGTACTTC.

The table lists this clonotype with a few counts. The V and J genes are TRBV29-1 and TRBJ2-3; 10 bases fit TRBD2. The J segment lost 6 bases and the V segment lost 6 bases, leaving 6 bases of the junction unmatched. Germline V CDR1 and CDR2: SQVTM, ANQGSEA. This CDR3 has 13 residues. The CDR3 DNA is TGCAGCGTCATACTAGCGGGGCGGGATACGCAGTATTTT. Its protein is CSVILAGRDTQYF.

This clonotype was seen repeatedly, ten times or more. This chain uses TRBV7-8 with TRBJ1-1; D may be TRBD1 (5 bases). In germline, CDR1 is SGHVS, CDR2 FQNEAQ. The CDR3 loop spans 14 amino acids. The V gene lost 4 bases and the J gene lost 0 bases, with 9 bases spanning the gap. This CDR3 reads CASSSGALNTEAFF. The DNA of the CDR3 is TGTGCCAGCAGCTCCGGGGCCTTGAACACTGAAGCTTTCTTT.

This clonotype was counted between two and nine times. CDR3 amino acids: CASSLAGTGKTQYF. The CDR3 region has the DNA TGTGCCAGCAGCTTAGCTGGGACAGGGAAGACCCAGTACTTC. The V and J genes are TRBV7-2 and TRBJ2-5, with 9 bases identical to TRBD1. Trimming removed 0 bases from V and 6 bases from J; junction bases left unmatched: 2. Germline loops: CDR1 SGHTA, CDR2 FQGNSA. CDR3 size: 14 residues.

The chain couples TRBV5-1 to TRBJ2-1; D is perhaps TRBD1 (5 bases). Trimming left V 1 base short and J 10 bases short, with 12 bases between. CDR1 and CDR2 (germline): SGHRS, YFSETQ. CDR3 size: 13 residues. CDR3 sequence (DNA): TGCGCCAGCAGCTTGCTGACAGCAGGGGAGCAGTTCTTC. It translates to CASSLLTAGEQFF.

This clonotype has only a few counts. The chain joins TRBV11-3 to TRBJ2-1; TRBD2 matches 9 bases. J lost 8 bases, V lost 0 bases, and 11 bases had no gene match. CDR3 size: 17 residues. The germline V gene encodes CDR1 SGHNT and CDR2 YENEEA. For the CDR3, the DNA is TGTGCCAGCAGCTTAGATGGTAGCGGGAGTTTCCCCCATGAGCAGTTCTTC. Residues: CASSLDGSGSFPHEQFF.

This chain joins TRBV30 and TRBJ2-5; no definite D call. Germline CDR1 and CDR2: GTSNPN and SVGIG (reference sequence). The CDR3 totals 14 residues. V was cut by 2 bases and J by 5 bases, with 15 bases left in between. The CDR3 spells CAWSPPGPTETQYF. As DNA, the CDR3 is TGTGCCTGGAGTCCCCCCGGACCGACGGAGACCCAGTACTTC.

In its sample, this clonotype ranks as medium-sized. The chain uses TRBV10-3 and TRBJ2-2; 13 bases map to TRBD2. The CDR3 spans 17 residues. V shed 8 bases and J 0 bases; nucleotides not matched to a gene: 6. Looked up from germline, CDR1 is ENHRY and CDR2 is SYGVKD. The CDR3 DNA follows: TGTGCCATCGGGGGACTAGCGGGATACACGAACACCGGGGAGCTGTTTTTT. It encodes CAIGGLAGYTNTGELFF.

There are many counts of this clonotype. The genes are TRBV20-1 and TRBJ2-3; TRBD1 agrees at 10 bases. Germline CDR1 reads DFQATT; CDR2 reads SNEGSKA (reference sequence). Trimming took 3 bases from V and 7 from J; bases not matched to a gene: 7. The CDR3 extends over 14 amino acids. CDR3 sequence: CSARWTGGRYTQYF. The CDR3 DNA reads as TGCAGTGCTAGGTGGACAGGGGGTCGATATACGCAGTATTTT.

The chain combines TRBV7-8 with TRBJ1-3, with D unclear. CDR3 length: 15 amino acids. In germline, CDR1 is SGHVS, CDR2 FQNEAQ. The V end was cut by 7 bases, the J end by 1 base, with 14 bases between. The CDR3 spells CASNPIAGSGNTIYF. CDR3 bases: TGTGCCAGCAACCCAATTGCGGGGTCTGGAAACACCATATATTTT.

This clonotype was seen at least ten times. The chain carries TRBV7-3 and TRBJ1-5, with a tentative D call TRBD1 (6 bases). Looked up from germline, CDR1 is SGHTA and CDR2 is FQGTGA. V lost 3 bases to trimming and J lost 2 bases, with 11 bases between them. This CDR3 is 15 amino acids long. In DNA, the CDR3 is TGTGCCAGCAGCTTGCTATCAGGGGGCAATCAGCCCCAGCATTTT. Its protein product is CASSLLSGGNQPQHF.

This clonotype was seen only a few times. The chain couples TRBV18 to TRBJ2-2; D not certain. Trimming removed 3 bases at V and 8 bases at J, with 13 bases between. The CDR3 contains 14 residues. The V gene's germline CDR1 is KGHSH and CDR2 LQKENI. This CDR3 reads CASSPDSKAGELFF. The CDR3 DNA reads TGTGCCAGCTCACCGGATAGCAAGGCGGGGGAGCTGTTTTTT.

This chain connects TRBV7-8 to TRBJ2-7, with TRBD1 matching over 7 bases. This CDR3 spans 13 amino acids. V shed 2 bases, J shed 6 bases, and the junction held 4 bases outside the gene matches. CDR1 SGHVS and CDR2 FQNEAQ come from the germline V gene. DNA for the CDR3: TGTGCCAGCAGCTTATCGACAGGGATCGAGCAGTACTTC. It encodes CASSLSTGIEQYF.

The chain uses TRBV6-1 and TRBJ1-2, with D hard to call. Germline CDR1 reads MNHNS; CDR2 reads SASEGT. The ends were cut back, 7 bases at V and 10 bases at J, with 19 bases in the middle. The CDR3 sequence is 13 residues long. The CDR3 nucleotides read TGTGCCAGCACCGGCGGGGTATATGGAGTCTACACCTTC. It codes for CASTGGVYGVYTF.

V gene TRBV7-8 combines with J gene TRBJ1-1, with 8 bases that match TRBD1. After removal of 2 bases from V and 3 bases from J, the junction contained 2 bases not matched to a gene. This CDR3 spans 14 amino acids. The V gene's germline CDR1 is SGHVS and CDR2 FQNEAQ. The CDR3 nucleotides read TGTGCCAGCAGCTTAACAGGGGGTGACACTGAAGCTTTCTTT. Its translation: CASSLTGGDTEAFF.

This clonotype was seen only a few times. J is TRBJ2-7 and V is TRBV6-2 or TRBV6-3; no clear D gene. This CDR3 is 15 amino acids long. V was pared by 2 bases and J by 1 base, with 12 bases between. From germline, CDR1 is MNHEY and CDR2 SVGEGT. CDR3 region: CASSYLGSPSYEQYF. As DNA, the CDR3 is TGTGCCAGCAGTTACCTGGGCTCCCCGTCCTACGAGCAGTACTTC.

The chain joins TRBV19 to TRBJ2-6; D not certain. The CDR3 is 14 amino acids. Trimming removed 8 bases at V and 9 bases at J, with 17 bases between. Germline values: CDR1 LNHDA, CDR2 SQIVND (reference sequence). This CDR3 is CASRKSIVNNVLTF. DNA for the CDR3: TGTGCCAGTCGAAAGTCCATCGTAAACAACGTCCTGACTTTC.

This clonotype was observed many times. The chain carries TRBV29-1 and TRBJ2-7; possibly TRBD1 for D (6 bases). This CDR3 has 14 amino acids. CDR1 SQVTM and CDR2 ANQGSEA come from the germline V gene. The V and J ends lost 0 bases and 3 bases respectively, with 12 bases between them. The CDR3 region has the DNA TGCAGCGTTGAAGATATGACAGGCGGCTACGAGCAGTACTTC. Translating it yields CSVEDMTGGYEQYF.

There are many counts of this clonotype. The rearrangement joins TRBV11-3 to TRBJ1-5; 7 nucleotides match TRBD1. The J segment lost 2 bases and the V segment lost 2 bases, leaving 9 bases of the junction unmatched. The CDR3 consists of 17 residues. Germline loops: CDR1 SGHNT, CDR2 YENEEA. CDR3 sequence: CASSLYRRQGCNQPQHF. CDR3 bases: TGTGCCAGCAGCTTATACCGGCGACAGGGTTGCAATCAGCCCCAGCATTTT.